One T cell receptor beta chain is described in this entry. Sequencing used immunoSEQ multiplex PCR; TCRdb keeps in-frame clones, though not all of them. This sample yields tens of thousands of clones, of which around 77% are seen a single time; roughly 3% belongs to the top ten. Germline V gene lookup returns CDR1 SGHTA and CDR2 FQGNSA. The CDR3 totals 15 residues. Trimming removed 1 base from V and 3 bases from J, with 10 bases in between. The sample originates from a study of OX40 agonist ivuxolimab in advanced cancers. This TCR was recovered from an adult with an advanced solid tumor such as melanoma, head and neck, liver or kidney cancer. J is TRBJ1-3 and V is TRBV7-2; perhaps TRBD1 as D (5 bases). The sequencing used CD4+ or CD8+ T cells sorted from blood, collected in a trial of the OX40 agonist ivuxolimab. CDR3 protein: CASSLGGGLGNTIYF. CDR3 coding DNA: TGTGCCAGCAGCTTAGGCGGGGGACTTGGAAACACCATATATTTT.